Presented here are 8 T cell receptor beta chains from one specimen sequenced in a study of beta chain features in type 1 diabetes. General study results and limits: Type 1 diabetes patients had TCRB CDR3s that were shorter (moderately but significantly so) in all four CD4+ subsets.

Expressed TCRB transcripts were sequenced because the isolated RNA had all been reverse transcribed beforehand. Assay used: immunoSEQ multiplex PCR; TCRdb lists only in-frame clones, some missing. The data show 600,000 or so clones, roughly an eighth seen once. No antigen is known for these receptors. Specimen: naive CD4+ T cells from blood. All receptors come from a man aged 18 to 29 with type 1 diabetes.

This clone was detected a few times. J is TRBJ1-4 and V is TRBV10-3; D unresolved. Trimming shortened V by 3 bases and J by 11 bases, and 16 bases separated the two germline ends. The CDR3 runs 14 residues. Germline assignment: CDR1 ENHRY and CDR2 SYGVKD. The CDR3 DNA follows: TGTGCCATCAGTGAAAGGACGTCTGGCGAGAAACTGTTTTTT. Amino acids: CAISERTSGEKLFF.

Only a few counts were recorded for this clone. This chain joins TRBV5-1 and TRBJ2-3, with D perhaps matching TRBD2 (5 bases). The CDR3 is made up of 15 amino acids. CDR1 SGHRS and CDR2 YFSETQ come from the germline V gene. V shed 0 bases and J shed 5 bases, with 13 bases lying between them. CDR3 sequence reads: CASSLETRRGDTQYF. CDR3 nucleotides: TGCGCCAGCAGCTTGGAGACCCGCCGGGGAGATACGCAGTATTTT.

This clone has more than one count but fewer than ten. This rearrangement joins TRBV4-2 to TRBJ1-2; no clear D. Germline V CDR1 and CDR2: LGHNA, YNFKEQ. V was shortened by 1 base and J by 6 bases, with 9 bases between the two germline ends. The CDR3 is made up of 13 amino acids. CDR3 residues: CASSQAEDNGYTF. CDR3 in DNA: TGTGCCAGCAGCCAAGCAGAGGATAATGGCTACACCTTC.

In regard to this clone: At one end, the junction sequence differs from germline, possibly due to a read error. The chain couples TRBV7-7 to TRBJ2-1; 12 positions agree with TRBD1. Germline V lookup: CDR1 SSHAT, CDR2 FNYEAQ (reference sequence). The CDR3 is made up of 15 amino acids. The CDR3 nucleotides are TGTGCTAGCAGCACAGGGGGTGGGACAGGGGGCCACCAAGTCTTC. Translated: CASSTGGGTGGHQVF.

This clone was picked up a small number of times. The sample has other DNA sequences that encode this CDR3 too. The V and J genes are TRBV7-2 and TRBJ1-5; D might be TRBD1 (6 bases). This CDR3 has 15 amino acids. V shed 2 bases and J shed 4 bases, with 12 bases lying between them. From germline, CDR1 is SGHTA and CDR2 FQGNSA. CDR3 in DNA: TGTGCCAGCAGCTTAAGGCAGGGGACTAATCAGCCCCAGCATTTT. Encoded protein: CASSLRQGTNQPQHF. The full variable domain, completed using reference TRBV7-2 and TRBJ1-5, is GAGVSQSPSNKVTEKGKDVELRCDPISGHTALYWYRQSLGQGLEFLIYFQGNSAPDKSGLPSDRFSAERTGGSVSTLTIQRTQQEDSAVYLCASSLRQGTNQPQHFGDGTRLSIL.

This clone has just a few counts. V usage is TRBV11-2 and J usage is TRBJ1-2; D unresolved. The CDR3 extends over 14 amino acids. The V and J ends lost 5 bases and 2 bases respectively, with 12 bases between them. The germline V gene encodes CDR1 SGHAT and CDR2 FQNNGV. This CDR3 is CASSIYWPNYGYTF. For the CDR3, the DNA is TGTGCCAGCAGCATCTACTGGCCCAACTATGGCTACACCTTC.

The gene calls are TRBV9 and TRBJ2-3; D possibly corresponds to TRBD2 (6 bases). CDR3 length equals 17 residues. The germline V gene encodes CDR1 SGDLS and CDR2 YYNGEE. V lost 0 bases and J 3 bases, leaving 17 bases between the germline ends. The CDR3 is CASSVGRDSLSTDTQYF. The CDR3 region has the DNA TGTGCCAGCAGCGTAGGGAGGGACTCCCTCTCGACAGATACGCAGTATTTT.

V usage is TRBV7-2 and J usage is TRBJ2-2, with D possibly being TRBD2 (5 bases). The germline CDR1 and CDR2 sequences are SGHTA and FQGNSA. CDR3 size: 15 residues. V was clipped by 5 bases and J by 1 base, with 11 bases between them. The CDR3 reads CASSPPAGNTGELFF. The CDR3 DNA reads TGTGCCAGCAGCCCTCCGGCGGGGAACACCGGGGAGCTGTTTTTT.